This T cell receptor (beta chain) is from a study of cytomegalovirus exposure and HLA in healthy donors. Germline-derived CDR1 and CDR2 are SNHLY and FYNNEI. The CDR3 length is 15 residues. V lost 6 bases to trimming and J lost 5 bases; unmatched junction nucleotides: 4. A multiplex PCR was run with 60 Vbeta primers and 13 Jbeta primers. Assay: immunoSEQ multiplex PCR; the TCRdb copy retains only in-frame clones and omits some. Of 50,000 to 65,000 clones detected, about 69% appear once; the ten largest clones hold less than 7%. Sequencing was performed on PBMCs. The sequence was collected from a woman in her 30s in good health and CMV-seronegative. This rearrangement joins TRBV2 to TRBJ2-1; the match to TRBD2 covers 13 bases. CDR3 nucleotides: TGTGCCAGCAGCCGACTAGCGGGAGGTGACAATGAGCAGTTCTTC. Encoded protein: CASSRLAGGDNEQFF.